The TCR beta chain described here comes from a study of CD8+ T cells in alopecia areata. Study background: Each day, treated patients took oral tofacitinib twice, at 5 to 10 mg per dose.

Overall study results and limits: Because one nonresponder was included, the link of baseline CD8+ expansion to response is considered uncertain.

About this clone itself: The antigen remains undetermined.

Following RNA extraction, reverse transcription yielded cDNA that acted as the sequencing template. Produced via immunoSEQ multiplex PCR; TCRdb's table is partial and in-frame only. This sample has around 190,000 clones, with 64% found just once. The treatment was: oral pan-JAK inhibitor, 5-10 mg twice daily. Using a FACSAria, the CD4+ and CD8+ T cells were sorted from the PBMCs. The V end lost 5 bases, the J end lost 4 bases, and 12 bases lay between the germline ends. Per the germline V gene, CDR1 is MNHEY and CDR2 is SMNVEV (reference sequence). This CDR3 spans 13 amino acids. The source is a human donor with alopecia areata. The input for sequencing was CD4+ T cells sorted from blood, taken at week 4, from a patient treated with tofacitinib. The V call is TRBV27, the J call TRBJ2-7; either TRBD1 or TRBD2 may fit D (5 bases each). CDR3 amino acids: CASSPRGLYEQYF. CDR3 bases: TGTGCCAGCAGTCCCCGGGGCCTTTACGAGCAGTACTTC.